The T cell receptor beta chain described here comes from a study of beta chain features in type 1 diabetes. Study-wide findings and caveats: In cDNA sequencing, cells with high TCR expression could be over-represented.

Turning to this clone: The antigen is unknown.

There are 15 residues in the CDR3. V shed 4 bases and J shed 1 base, with 12 bases lying between them. CDR1 MNHEY and CDR2 SVGAGI come from the germline V gene. cDNA synthesis used the whole RNA isolate, giving expressed TCRB sequences. The assay was immunoSEQ multiplex PCR, and TCRdb's table has in-frame clones only and misses some. The sample includes 200,000 to 250,000 clones, under 70% of them seen just once. Sample: naive CD4+ T cells from blood. The clonotype originates from a man under 40 in good health. This chain joins TRBV6-5 and TRBJ2-3; D not resolved. This CDR3 is CASSSVVVGTDTQYF. The DNA of the CDR3 is TGTGCCAGCAGTTCAGTCGTCGTGGGCACAGATACGCAGTATTTT.